The 31 T cell receptor beta chains below were found in one sample sequenced in a study of regulatory T cells in long-lasting Graves disease. The time point is: newly diagnosed GD, antithyroid drugs for less than 3 months. Construction of the TCR library relied on RNA isolated from PBMCs. Construction of TCR beta libraries relied on iRepertoire HTBI primers and on Arm-PCR targeting CDR3 regions. TCRdb processed the multiplex PCR reads anew with MiXCR; each CDR3 protein has one entry. This table holds under 300,000 distinct CDR3 sequences, 20% to 25% found once. This sample comprised peripheral blood mononuclear cells (PBMCs), obtained at new diagnosis, from a patient treated with antithyroid drugs. These receptor sequences come from a female donor with Graves disease.

The sample holds many counts of this clonotype. The chain couples TRBV5-5 to TRBJ2-2, with no clear D. Germline lookup yields CDR1 SGHKS and CDR2 YYEKEE (reference sequence). The CDR3 runs 16 residues. Trimming shortened V by 0 bases and J by 0 bases, and 9 bases separated the two germline ends. The CDR3 reads CASSLGVVANTGELFF. DNA for the CDR3: TGTGCCAGCAGCTTGGGTGTGGTCGCGAACACCGGGGAGCTGTTTTTT.

This clonotype has just a few counts. The chain joins TRBV29-1 to TRBJ2-3; the match to TRBD1 covers 7 bases. From germline, CDR1 is SQVTM and CDR2 ANQGSEA. The CDR3 length is 14 residues. The ends lost 6 bases at V and 0 bases at J; junction bases unmatched: 6. The CDR3 here is CSVKGTASTDTQYF. The DNA for the CDR3 is TGCAGCGTCAAAGGGACAGCAAGCACAGATACGCAGTATTTT.

This clonotype came up many times. The chain uses TRBV7-2 and TRBJ1-2, with a tentative D call TRBD1 (5 bases). The V gene lost 5 bases and the J gene lost 4 bases, with 23 bases spanning the gap. Germline V gene sequence: CDR1 SGHTA, CDR2 FQGNSA. This CDR3 comprises 17 residues. The chain's CDR3 is CASSLSSTDVTPYGYTF. CDR3 nucleotide sequence: TGTGCCAGCAGCCTATCCTCGACAGACGTAACTCCCTATGGCTACACCTTC.

This clonotype has at least ten counts. The rearrangement joins TRBV6-1 to TRBJ2-1; 9 bases agree with TRBD2. CDR3 length: 16 amino acids. Germline assignment: CDR1 MNHNS and CDR2 SASEGT. Trimming took 5 bases from V and 9 from J; bases not matched to a gene: 14. Written as DNA, the CDR3 is TGTGCCAGCAGTCCCCTTTGGACTAGCGCCAGAGGTGAGCAGTTCTTC. The encoded protein is CASSPLWTSARGEQFF.

This clonotype has ten or more counts. The V call is TRBV10-3, the J call TRBJ2-5, with 9 bases that match TRBD2. The CDR3 consists of 17 residues. CDR1 and CDR2 (germline): ENHRY, SYGVKD. Trimming at V came to 0 bases and at J to 4 bases, leaving 9 bases not matched to a gene. CDR3 amino acids: CAISESAAGGPRETQYF. The DNA of the CDR3 is TGTGCCATCAGTGAGTCGGCGGCGGGAGGGCCGAGAGAGACCCAGTACTTC.

This clonotype was observed at least ten times. The chain links TRBV5-6 to TRBJ2-5; D remains ambiguous. The CDR3 consists of 14 residues. Trimming stripped 0 bases from V and 5 bases from J, with 11 bases between. Germline loops: CDR1 SGHDT, CDR2 YYEEEE. Here the CDR3 reads CASSLAAVVETQYF. DNA of the CDR3: TGTGCCAGCAGCTTGGCGGCCGTGGTGGAGACCCAGTACTTC.

The genes are TRBV10-1 and TRBJ2-7; D not certain. The V end was cut by 3 bases, the J end by 5 bases, with 8 bases between. The germline V gene has CDR1 WNHNN and CDR2 SYGVQD (reference sequence). The CDR3 sequence is 12 residues long. The CDR3 region has the DNA TGCGCCAGCAGTGAAAGGATCCACGAGCAGTACTTC. It codes for CASSERIHEQYF.

In this sample, this clonotype turned up a few times. The rearrangement joins TRBV10-3 to TRBJ2-1; possible D gene TRBD1, 6 bases. V was pared by 2 bases and J by 5 bases, with 10 bases between. CDR1 and CDR2 (germline): ENHRY, SYGVKD. There are 14 residues in the CDR3. Here the CDR3 DNA reads TGTGCCATCAGTGAGGGTGGACAGAACAATGAGCAGTTCTTC. It specifies CAISEGGQNNEQFF.

This clonotype was counted at least ten times. J is TRBJ1-3 and V is TRBV7-2, with D tentatively TRBD1 (5 bases). CDR3 length equals 14 residues. V was clipped by 4 bases and J by 1 base, with 8 bases between them. Germline CDR1 and CDR2: SGHTA and FQGNSA. CDR3 in amino acids: CASSWGPSGNTIYF. For the CDR3, the DNA is TGTGCCAGCAGCTGGGGACCATCTGGAAACACCATATATTTT. Complete variable domain (other parts from reference TRBV7-2 and TRBJ1-3): GAGVSQSPSNKVTEKGKDVELRCDPISGHTALYWYRQSLGQGLEFLIYFQGNSAPDKSGLPSDRFSAERTGGSVSTLTIQRTQQEDSAVYLCASSWGPSGNTIYFGEGSWLTVV.

This clonotype was counted many times. The chain carries TRBV29-1 and TRBJ2-3, with D unresolved. V was cut by 4 bases and J by 0 bases, with 2 bases left in between. Germline-derived CDR1 and CDR2 are SQVTM and ANQGSEA. The CDR3 is 11 residues long. The CDR3: CSVASTDTQYF. The CDR3, as DNA: TGCAGCGTTGCTAGCACAGATACGCAGTATTTT.

This clonotype has more than one count but fewer than ten. Given a much more abundant clone one base away, this may be a read error. CDR3 DNA sequence: TGCAGTGCTAGGGCAACCGGGACTAGCGGGACTTCCTACGGGCAGTACTTC. It is translated as CSARATGTSGTSYGQYF. J is TRBJ2-7 and V is TRBV20-1; 13 bases map to TRBD2. The CDR3 loop spans 17 amino acids. The germline V gene encodes CDR1 DFQATT and CDR2 SNEGSKA (reference sequence).

About this clonotype: An end of the junction does not agree with germline; a read error may underlie this. The J gene is TRBJ2-2, the V gene TRBV28, with D perhaps given as TRBD1 or TRBD2 (5 bases each). CDR1 is MDHEN and CDR2 is SYDVKM in the germline V gene. The CDR3 is made up of 13 amino acids. DNA of the CDR3: TGTGCCAGCAGTCAGCAAGGGACCGGGGAGCTGCTTTTT. This sequence encodes CASSQQGTGELLF. The full variable domain, its missing parts supplied by reference TRBV28 and TRBJ2-2, is DVKVTQSSRYLVKRTGEKVFLECVQDMDHENMFWYRQDPGLGLRLIYFSYDVKMKEKGDIPEGYSVSREKKERFSLILESASTNQTSMYLCASSQQGTGELLFGEGSRLTVL.

This clonotype was seen at least ten times. The J gene is TRBJ2-1, the V gene TRBV3-1; TRBD1 agrees at 7 bases. Germline trimming cut 0 bases from V and 3 bases from J; bases unmatched to any gene: 5. This CDR3 has 16 residues. Germline V gene data show CDR1 as LGHDT and CDR2 as YNNKEL (reference sequence). The CDR3: CASSQDGDSLYNEQFF. For the CDR3, the DNA is TGTGCCAGCAGCCAAGATGGGGACAGCCTCTACAATGAGCAGTTCTTC.

This clonotype was seen many times. One end of the junction fails to match germline, which may point to a read error. The V gene is TRBV5-1, the J gene TRBJ2-1; 9 bases align to TRBD2. Germline V gene data show CDR1 as SGHRS and CDR2 as YFSETQ. There are 16 residues in the CDR3. CDR3 nucleotide sequence: TGTGCCAGCAGCTTGATTAGCGGGGGCTCCTACAATGAGCAGTTCTTC. Amino acid sequence: CASSLISGGSYNEQFF.

This clonotype has a count of ten or more. This chain links TRBV20-1 with TRBJ2-1; D is uncertain. Germline V gene sequence: CDR1 DFQATT, CDR2 SNEGSKA (reference sequence). Between the trimmed V and J ends, which lost 5 bases and 1 base, there was a span of 3 bases. The CDR3 spans 11 residues. The DNA for the CDR3 is TGCAGTGCTGGGTCCTACAATGAGCAGTTCTTC. Translation: CSAGSYNEQFF.

The rearrangement uses TRBV28 and TRBJ2-1, with 10 bases fitting TRBD1. The V and J ends lost 6 bases and 6 bases, in that order; junction bases with no gene match: 8. There are 15 residues in the CDR3. Germline-derived CDR1 and CDR2 are MDHEN and SYDVKM. The CDR3 loop is CASRQPGTGANEQFF. The CDR3 bases are TGTGCCAGCAGGCAGCCCGGGACAGGGGCCAATGAGCAGTTCTTC.

About this clonotype itself: Being one base from a much bigger clone, this may be a read error. For the CDR3, the DNA is TGTCCCAGCAGCCCCCAGGGGACAGTGGGCAATGAGCAGTTCTTC. Residues: CPSSPQGTVGNEQFF. This chain joins TRBV3-1 and TRBJ2-1, with 7 bases aligning to TRBD1. Looked up from germline, CDR1 is LGHDT and CDR2 is YNNKEL (reference sequence). This CDR3 is 15 amino acids long.

This clonotype was seen more than once but under ten times. V gene TRBV5-4 combines with J gene TRBJ2-3; no clear D. Germline V gene lookup returns CDR1 SGHNT and CDR2 YYREEE (reference sequence). The length of the CDR3 is 12 residues. The germline V and J ends were trimmed by 3 bases and 7 bases, with 9 bases remaining between them. The CDR3 DNA is TGTGCCAGCAGCTGGGCTGACAATACGCAGTATTTT. Residues: CASSWADNTQYF.

This clonotype was recorded many times. The V and J genes are TRBV6-2 or TRBV6-3 and TRBJ2-5; 8 nucleotides line up with TRBD2. Losses at the gene ends were 4 bases for V and 7 bases for J; bases not matched to a gene: 17. The CDR3 consists of 17 residues. Germline CDR1 is MNHEY and CDR2 is SVGEGT. The CDR3 region is CASSSKGLEVYVGTQYF. For the CDR3, the DNA is TGTGCCAGCAGTTCGAAGGGACTAGAAGTTTATGTTGGGACCCAGTACTTC.

V gene TRBV20-1 combines with J gene TRBJ1-5; TRBD1 might be the D (5 bases). This CDR3 spans 15 amino acids. Germline CDR1 and CDR2: DFQATT and SNEGSKA (reference sequence). V dropped 2 bases and J dropped 7 bases, with 18 bases sitting between them. The CDR3 bases are TGCAGTGCTAGAAGGCCGGCGGGGGGTGGACAGCCCCAGCATTTT. This encodes CSARRPAGGGQPQHF.

This clonotype occurred many times. In DNA form, the CDR3 reads TGTGCCAGCAGTTTGGTAGGAAATGCGAAAGTTTCACCCCTCCACTTT. It translates to CASSLVGNAKVSPLHF. This chain links TRBV28 with TRBJ1-6; D gene ambiguous. Trimming cost V 3 bases and J 9 bases, with 18 bases left between them. The CDR3 is 16 residues long. CDR1 and CDR2 from the germline V gene are MDHEN and SYDVKM. Full variable domain (remainder filled in from reference TRBV28 and TRBJ1-6): DVKVTQSSRYLVKRTGEKVFLECVQDMDHENMFWYRQDPGLGLRLIYFSYDVKMKEKGDIPEGYSVSREKKERFSLILESASTNQTSMYLCASSLVGNAKVSPLHFGNGTRLTVT.

At least ten counts were recorded for this clonotype. The gene calls are TRBV7-3 and TRBJ2-2; the match to TRBD1 covers 11 bases. This CDR3 contains 15 residues. V was clipped by 2 bases and J by 6 bases; unmatched bases: 2. Germline assignment: CDR1 SGHTA and CDR2 FQGTGA. CDR3 amino acids: CASSLAGQGAGELFF. The DNA of the CDR3 is TGTGCCAGCAGCTTAGCGGGACAGGGGGCCGGGGAGCTGTTTTTT. The whole variable domain, filled in from reference TRBV7-3 and TRBJ2-2, reads GAGVSQTPSNKVTEKGKYVELRCDPISGHTALYWYRQSLGQGPEFLIYFQGTGAADDSGLPNDRFFAVRPEGSVSTLKIQRTERGDSAVYLCASSLAGQGAGELFFGEGSRLTVL.

This clonotype was counted ten times or more. The V call is TRBV5-1, the J call TRBJ1-1; maybe TRBD1 (6 bases). Germline CDR1 and CDR2: SGHRS and YFSETQ. Trimming left V 4 bases short and J 1 base short, with 8 bases between. CDR3 length: 13 amino acids. Here the CDR3 DNA reads TGCGCCAGCAGCGTACAGGGGAACACTGAAGCTTTCTTT. Translation: CASSVQGNTEAFF.

This clonotype was seen ten or more times. This chain joins TRBV2 and TRBJ2-5; possibly TRBD1 or TRBD2 for D (7 bases each). This CDR3 is built from 19 residues. V shed 1 base and J shed 0 bases, with 21 bases lying between them. CDR1 is SNHLY, CDR2 FYNNEI, per germline. CDR3: CASSEVGGGLRGYQETQYF. CDR3 nucleotide sequence: TGTGCCAGCAGTGAAGTGGGAGGGGGCCTCCGGGGCTACCAAGAGACCCAGTACTTC.

Details on this clonotype: This may come from a read error, since a much larger clone is one base off. The rearrangement uses TRBV7-2 and TRBJ2-2; 12 nucleotides line up with TRBD2. Germline V lookup: CDR1 SGHTA, CDR2 FQGNSA. The CDR3 length is 18 residues. Here the CDR3 reads CAGSLVELAGGFTGELFF. The CDR3, as DNA: TGTGCCGGCAGCTTAGTTGAGCTAGCGGGAGGGTTTACCGGGGAGCTGTTTTTT. The complete variable domain, with remaining parts taken from reference TRBV7-2 and TRBJ2-2, reads GAGVSQSPSNKVTEKGKDVELRCDPISGHTALYWYRQSLGQGLEFLIYFQGNSAPDKSGLPSDRFSAERTGGSVSTLTIQRTQQEDSAVYLCAGSLVELAGGFTGELFFGEGSRLTVL.

The rearrangement uses TRBV3-2 and TRBJ1-6; the table's D call, TRBD1, was not checked against the DNA. TRBV3-2 counts as a pseudogene. There are 12 residues in the CDR3. The CDR3 coding sequence is TGTGCCAGCAGCCGCCCTGGGTCGGCCCTCCACTTT. It is translated as CASSRPGSALHF.

This clonotype was seen a handful of times. This sequence joins TRBV3-1 and TRBJ2-7, with 7 positions matching TRBD2. The CDR3 has 18 residues. From germline, CDR1 is LGHDT and CDR2 YNNKEL (reference sequence). The V gene end was trimmed by 1 base and the J gene end by 0 bases; junction bases not matched to a gene: 12. Written as DNA, the CDR3 is TGTGCCAGCAGCCAAGCTTCGCGGGCTAGCGGCAGCTCCTACGAGCAGTACTTC. This translates into CASSQASRASGSSYEQYF.

This clonotype was picked up many times. V is TRBV5-1 and J is TRBJ2-1, with TRBD2 matching over 16 bases. CDR1 is SGHRS and CDR2 is YFSETQ in the germline V gene. V lost 4 bases and J lost 7; bases outside the gene matches: 5. This CDR3 comprises 16 residues. The CDR3: CASSPGTSGRENEQFF. CDR3 sequence (DNA): TGCGCCAGCAGCCCCGGGACTAGCGGGAGGGAGAATGAGCAGTTCTTC.

This clonotype came up many times. Here the CDR3 DNA reads TGTGCCAGCAGCGCTAGCGGCTACAATGAGCAGTTCTTC. It specifies CASSASGYNEQFF. The chain has TRBV11-3 and TRBJ2-1, with 7 bases that match TRBD2. Trimming at V came to 5 bases and at J to 3 bases, leaving 1 base not matched to a gene. From germline, CDR1 is SGHNT and CDR2 YENEEA. The CDR3 consists of 13 residues.

This clonotype was seen at least ten times. V usage is TRBV5-4 and J usage is TRBJ2-1; 10 bases are a match to TRBD2. Germline assignment: CDR1 SGHNT and CDR2 YYREEE (reference sequence). The CDR3 is 15 amino acids. Trimming cost V 6 bases and J 5 bases; bases outside gene matches: 8. Here the CDR3 DNA reads TGTGCCAGCACCGAACTAGCGGGATTAAACAATGAGCAGTTCTTC. Protein sequence: CASTELAGLNNEQFF.

The genes are TRBV5-5 and TRBJ2-2; TRBD2 matches 7 bases. Unmatched junction bases numbered 7, after V lost 5 bases and J lost 0 bases. The germline CDR1 and CDR2 sequences are SGHKS and YYEKEE (reference sequence). CDR3 length: 16 residues. The CDR3 region is CASSAHGGANTGELFF. The CDR3 coding sequence is TGTGCCAGCAGTGCACATGGGGGGGCGAACACCGGGGAGCTGTTTTTT.